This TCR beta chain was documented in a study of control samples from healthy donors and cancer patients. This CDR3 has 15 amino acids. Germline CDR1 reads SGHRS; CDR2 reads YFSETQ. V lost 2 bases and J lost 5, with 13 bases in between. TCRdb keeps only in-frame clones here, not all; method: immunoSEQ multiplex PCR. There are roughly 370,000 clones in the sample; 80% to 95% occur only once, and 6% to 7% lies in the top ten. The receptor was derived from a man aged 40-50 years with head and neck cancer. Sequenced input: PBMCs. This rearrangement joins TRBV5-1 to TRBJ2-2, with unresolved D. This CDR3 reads CASSFATAETGELFF. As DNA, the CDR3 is TGCGCCAGCAGCTTTGCAACTGCTGAGACCGGGGAGCTGTTTTTT.